These T cell receptor beta chains were read from a single sample in a study of circulating CD8 cells and anti-PD-1 response in melanoma. In TCRdb, the reads were re-called with MiXCR into one record per CDR3 protein. The sample lists some 830 distinct CDR3 sequences, roughly 10% occurring once. This specimen was CD8+ T cells from PBMCs, taken at baseline or after one month of anti-PD-1 therapy (not recorded which). The receptors here all came from a human donor with melanoma. Each CDR3 is given with its conserved first and last residue. A D gene is named only where the DNA matches it firmly. Only some rows state a clone size, as once, few, many or a class for expanded clones.

size,J,V,D,CDR3,DNA
medium-sized,TRBJ2-1,TRBV27,.,CASSLAGTSYNEQFF,TGTGCCAGCAGTCTCGCCGGGACCTCCTACAATGAGCAGTTCTTC
.,TRBJ2-5,TRBV2,.,CASSSRVPMETQYF,TGTGCCAGCAGTTCCCGTGTGCCAATGGAGACCCAGTACTTC
medium-sized,TRBJ2-4,TRBV4-1,.,CASSQDLRQGPNIQYF,TGCGCCAGCAGCCAAGACCTCCGGCAGGGCCCAAACATTCAGTACTTC
few,TRBJ2-2,TRBV19,.,CASSIAGSSDGGELFF,TGTGCCAGTAGTATAGCGGGATCCTCAGACGGCGGGGAGCTGTTTTTT
medium-sized,TRBJ2-2,TRBV4-3,TRBD2,CASSQDSLAGATGELFF,TGCGCCAGCAGCCAAGATTCACTAGCGGGGGCAACCGGGGAGCTGTTTTTT
medium-sized,TRBJ2-1,TRBV19,.,CASSIGGNEQFF,TGTGCCAGTAGTATAGGCGGCAATGAGCAGTTCTTC
medium-sized,TRBJ1-1,TRBV14,.,CASSKYATEAFF,TGTGCCAGCAGCAAATACGCCACTGAAGCTTTCTTT
medium-sized,TRBJ1-1,TRBV6-1,.,CASRNRDGPAMNTEAFF,TGTGCCAGCAGAAACCGGGACGGACCCGCCATGAACACTGAAGCTTTCTTT
medium-sized,TRBJ2-1,TRBV14,.,CASSQIYNEQFF,TGTGCCAGCAGCCAAATCTACAATGAGCAGTTCTTC
medium-sized,TRBJ2-7,TRBV7-4,.,CASRSAKPGRKQNNEQYF,TGTGCCAGCAGATCCGCAAAACCTGGACGGAAACAAAACAACGAGCAGTACTTC
medium-sized,TRBJ2-7,TRBV13,TRBD1,CASSLGAGTGVYEQYF,TGTGCCAGCAGCTTAGGCGCCGGGACAGGGGTCTACGAGCAGTACTTC
.,TRBJ2-1,TRBV9,.,CASSDRGSQQFF,TGTGCCAGCAGCGACCGGGGGAGTCAGCAGTTCTTC
few,TRBJ2-5,TRBV11-2,.,CASSPVGGAGIQYF,TGTGCCAGCAGCCCGGTCGGCGGAGCCGGGATCCAGTACTTC
medium-sized,TRBJ2-1,TRBV2,.,CASSGAQQFF,TGTGCCAGCAGTGGGGCACAGCAGTTCTTC
.,TRBJ2-7,TRBV19,.,CASSPDDGYEQYF,TGTGCCAGTAGTCCCGACGACGGCTACGAGCAGTACTTC
.,TRBJ1-2,TRBV27,.,CASSLAGDLWGYTF,TGTGCCAGCAGTTTGGCAGGTGACCTGTGGGGCTACACCTTC
medium-sized,TRBJ2-1,TRBV20-1,.,CSAREGQPPNEQFF,TGCAGTGCTAGGGAGGGACAGCCTCCCAATGAGCAGTTCTTC
.,TRBJ2-7,TRBV11-3,.,CASSLGTYEQYF,TGTGCCAGCAGCTTAGGAACCTACGAGCAGTACTTC
few,TRBJ2-1,TRBV27,TRBD2,CASSPGLAGSPSYNEQFF,TGTGCCAGCAGTCCCGGACTAGCGGGGAGCCCCTCCTACAATGAGCAGTTCTTC
medium-sized,TRBJ2-3,TRBV19,.,CASSPDGSTDTQYF,TGTGCCAGTAGTCCGGACGGGAGCACAGATACGCAGTATTTT
few,TRBJ2-2,TRBV27,.,CASSLLRNTGELFF,TGTGCCAGCAGTTTACTTCGGAACACCGGGGAGCTGTTTTTT
medium-sized,TRBJ2-7,TRBV20-1,.,CSARGERAASSYEQYF,TGCAGTGCTAGAGGGGAAAGAGCGGCCAGCTCCTACGAGCAGTACTTC
medium-sized,TRBJ2-1,TRBV11-3,.,CASSSTTRPPYNEQFF,TGTGCCAGCAGCTCAACCACCAGGCCCCCCTACAATGAGCAGTTCTTC
medium-sized,TRBJ2-1,TRBV19,.,CASSIGRNEQFF,TGTGCCAGTAGTATAGGTCGCAATGAGCAGTTCTTC
large,TRBJ2-7,TRBV5-6,.,CASSLSHVVAYEQYF,TGTGCCAGCAGCTTGTCCCATGTGGTAGCCTACGAGCAGTACTTC
large,TRBJ2-1,TRBV2,TRBD2,CASSDPLPSGVNEQFF,TGTGCCAGCAGTGATCCTCTCCCTAGCGGGGTCAATGAGCAGTTCTTC
medium-sized,TRBJ2-5,TRBV7-8,.,CASSLTGPYIKPTQYF,TGTGCCAGCAGCTTAACAGGGCCTTACATAAAACCCACCCAGTACTTC
few,TRBJ2-7,TRBV20-1,.,CSANEGTYEQYF,TGCAGTGCCAATGAGGGGACCTACGAGCAGTACTTC
medium-sized,TRBJ2-1,TRBV29-1,.,CSVDGLESYNEQFF,TGCAGCGTTGACGGTCTTGAGTCCTACAATGAGCAGTTCTTC
medium-sized,TRBJ1-5,TRBV27,.,CASSLWGDQPQHF,TGTGCCAGCAGTTTATGGGGGGACCAGCCCCAGCATTTT
medium-sized,TRBJ1-2,TRBV5-1,.,CASSWSERTVYGYTF,TGCGCCAGCAGCTGGAGTGAACGGACAGTCTATGGCTACACCTTC
medium-sized,TRBJ1-5,TRBV18,.,CASSPPPGLSNQPQHF,TGTGCCAGCTCACCACCTCCGGGACTTAGCAATCAGCCCCAGCATTTT
medium-sized,TRBJ2-5,TRBV10-3,.,CAISEQGKKETQYF,TGTGCCATCAGTGAGCAGGGGAAAAAAGAGACCCAGTACTTC
medium-sized,TRBJ2-7,TRBV7-2,TRBD2,CASSLFAGGENEQYF,TGTGCCAGCAGCTTATTTGCGGGGGGCGAGAACGAGCAGTACTTC
medium-sized,TRBJ1-6,TRBV27,.,CASSLQGASPLHF,TGTGCCAGCAGCCTCCAGGGAGCCTCACCCCTCCACTTT
medium-sized,TRBJ1-5,TRBV25-1,TRBD1,CASSNRDRAGCQPQHF,TGTGCCAGCAGTAACCGGGACAGGGCTGGATGTCAGCCCCAGCATTTT
medium-sized,TRBJ2-2,TRBV28,.,CASSRQAGELFF,TGTGCCAGCAGTCGACAGGCCGGGGAGCTGTTTTTT
few,TRBJ2-7,TRBV3-1,.,CASSQVVARDSYEQYF,TGTGCCAGCAGCCAAGTGGTGGCGAGGGACTCCTACGAGCAGTACTTC
medium-sized,TRBJ2-1,TRBV9,.,CASRPAPGNNEQFF,TGTGCCAGCAGACCCGCCCCAGGGAACAATGAGCAGTTCTTC
.,TRBJ2-1,TRBV19,.,CASTDITGNERFF,TGTGCCAGTACCGATATCACGGGAAATGAGCGGTTCTTC
medium-sized,TRBJ2-2,TRBV24-1,.,CATSDFTGELFF,TGTGCCACCAGTGATTTTACCGGGGAGCTGTTTTTT
medium-sized,TRBJ2-7,TRBV16,TRBD2,CASSLGTSGPQWYF,TGTGCCAGCAGCCTAGGGACTAGCGGGCCCCAATGGTACTTC
medium-sized,TRBJ2-1,TRBV4-1,TRBD2,CASSHGTSGGIYEQFF,TGCGCCAGCAGCCATGGGACTAGCGGGGGTATATATGAGCAGTTCTTC